These 14 T cell receptor beta chains were all obtained from the same sample, sequenced in a study of T-cell reconstitution after alpha-beta-depleted transplantation in children. This sample's TCRbeta library carried unique molecular identifier barcodes. TCRdb reprocessed the PCR reads with MiXCR, giving one entry per CDR3 protein. Of about 600,000 distinct CDR3 sequences listed, 13% were seen once; the top ten hold 2.2%. Sample: PBMCs, mostly from graft donor cells, taken 360 days after TCRalphabeta/CD19-depleted stem cell transplant. The receptors here all came from a male patient aged 5 to 17 who had a stem cell transplant for acute myeloid leukemia, so the T cells may come from the graft donor.

This sequence joins TRBV27 and TRBJ2-7; weak D call: TRBD2 (6 bases). V was pared by 3 bases and J by 6 bases, with 15 bases between. Germline V gene data show CDR1 as MNHEY and CDR2 as SMNVEV (reference sequence). This CDR3 is built from 14 residues. The CDR3 region has the DNA TGTGCCAGCAGTTTTAGCGAGTTGGGGGGCGAGCAGTACTTC. Protein sequence: CASSFSELGGEQYF.

The chain carries TRBV28 and TRBJ1-5, with 10 bases identical to TRBD1. In germline, CDR1 is MDHEN, CDR2 SYDVKM. V trimming: 5 bases; J trimming: 6 bases; junction bases outside the gene matches: 13. CDR3 length equals 17 residues. In DNA, the CDR3 is TGTGCCAGCAGTCCGCGGGACAGGGGCGCTGCGGGTCAGCCCCAGCATTTT. Its protein product is CASSPRDRGAAGQPQHF. The variable domain in full, completed from reference TRBV28 and TRBJ1-5, reads DVKVTQSSRYLVKRTGEKVFLECVQDMDHENMFWYRQDPGLGLRLIYFSYDVKMKEKGDIPEGYSVSREKKERFSLILESASTNQTSMYLCASSPRDRGAAGQPQHFGDGTRLSIL.

This clonotype was observed a few times. The chain uses TRBV20-1 and TRBJ1-4; unclear D gene. Germline lookup yields CDR1 DFQATT and CDR2 SNEGSKA (reference sequence). Trimming stripped 0 bases from V and 0 bases from J, with 11 bases between. This CDR3 region has 16 residues. The CDR3 here is CSAREALGATNEKLFF. The CDR3 DNA reads TGCAGTGCTAGAGAGGCCCTCGGAGCAACTAATGAAAAACTGTTTTTT.

The V and J genes are TRBV6-5 and TRBJ2-7, with TRBD2 identical over 14 bases. This CDR3 has 17 residues. V gave up 4 bases and J gave up 3 bases; unmatched junction bases: 8. CDR1 MNHEY and CDR2 SVGAGI come from the germline V gene. CDR3 protein: CASSSLGGLAGVYEQYF. DNA of the CDR3: TGTGCCAGCAGTTCGCTAGGGGGACTAGCGGGAGTCTACGAGCAGTACTTC.

The J gene is TRBJ2-5, the V gene TRBV7-9, with TRBD2 matching 8 bases. The ends lost 5 bases at V and 2 bases at J; junction bases unmatched: 7. This CDR3 comprises 15 residues. Looked up from germline, CDR1 is SEHNR and CDR2 is FQNEAQ (reference sequence). CDR3 bases: TGTGCCAGCAGCCCCAAACTAGCGGCACAAGAGACCCAGTACTTC. This encodes CASSPKLAAQETQYF.

This clonotype occurred a few times. This chain links TRBV12-3 or TRBV12-4 with TRBJ2-5; D possibly uses TRBD1 or TRBD2 (6 bases each). The CDR3 loop spans 14 amino acids. Trimming shortened V by 8 bases and J by 3 bases, and 16 bases separated the two germline ends. The CDR3 DNA is TGTGCCAGCTCTAGGGGGGACTCGAAAGAGACCCAGTACTTC. Protein: CASSRGDSKETQYF.

This clonotype has more than one count but fewer than ten. The J gene is TRBJ2-3, the V gene TRBV5-1, with D possibly matching TRBD2 (6 bases). This CDR3 has 16 amino acids. Germline-derived CDR1 and CDR2 are SGHRS and YFSETQ. Trimming took off 0 bases at V and 1 base at J, with 12 bases between the two ends. In DNA form, the CDR3 reads TGCGCCAGCAGCTTGGTAGGCGGGGACCGCACAGATACGCAGTATTTT. Protein sequence: CASSLVGGDRTDTQYF.

This clonotype was recorded many times. The V call is TRBV5-1, the J call TRBJ2-7, with D perhaps assigned TRBD1 or TRBD2 (6 bases each). V lost 0 bases and J 3 bases, leaving 13 bases between the germline ends. This CDR3 region has 15 residues. The germline V gene has CDR1 SGHRS and CDR2 YFSETQ. The DNA of the CDR3 is TGCGCCAGCAGCTTGGAGGGGGACTGGTACTACGAGCAGTACTTC. It specifies CASSLEGDWYYEQYF. Filled out from reference TRBV5-1 and TRBJ2-7, the complete variable domain reads KAGVTQTPRYLIKTRGQQVTLSCSPISGHRSVSWYQQTPGQGLQFLFEYFSETQRNKGNFPGRFSGRQFSNSRSEMNVSTLELGDSALYLCASSLEGDWYYEQYFGPGTRLTVT.

The rearrangement joins TRBV14 to TRBJ2-7; a possible D gene is TRBD1 (6 bases). CDR3 size: 16 residues. Trimming stripped 4 bases from V and 2 bases from J, with 18 bases between. Looked up from germline, CDR1 is SGHDN and CDR2 is FVKESK. CDR3 nucleotides: TGTGCCAGCAGCCTCCGATCCAGGGGCCTTCCCTACGAGCAGTACTTC. Translating gives CASSLRSRGLPYEQYF.

This clonotype appeared many times. V usage is TRBV12-3 or TRBV12-4 and J usage is TRBJ2-7; D call uncertain. This CDR3 is 16 amino acids long. The V and J ends lost 3 bases and 1 base respectively, with 16 bases between them. CDR3 in DNA: TGTGCCAGCAGTTTTAAGGTTTTCTGGGTATCCTACGAGCAGTACTTC. Its protein product is CASSFKVFWVSYEQYF.

In DNA form, the CDR3 reads TGTGCCAGCTCACCATCTCTAGCGGCGGCAGATACGCAGTATTTT. It yields the protein CASSPSLAAADTQYF. The gene calls are TRBV18 and TRBJ2-3; 7 positions match TRBD2. The CDR3 contains 15 residues. Germline CDR1 reads KGHSH; CDR2 reads LQKENI. The J segment lost 4 bases and the V segment lost 2 bases, leaving 6 bases of the junction unmatched.

This clonotype has more than one count but fewer than ten. The germline gene is not matched at one end of the junction; a read error may be the cause. This chain connects TRBV7-7 to TRBJ2-1; tentatively, D is TRBD1 (5 bases). The CDR3 is 19 residues long. Germline lookup yields CDR1 SSHAT and CDR2 FNYEAQ (reference sequence). CDR3 residues: CASSLRLTADSTNYNEQFF. CDR3 nucleotide sequence: TGTGCTAGCAGCCTAAGATTGACAGCCGACTCTACAAATTACAATGAGCAGTTCTTC.

Worth noting for this clonotype: At one boundary the junction diverges from the germline segment, which might be a read error. The chain employs TRBV3-1 and TRBJ2-3, with unresolved D. From germline, CDR1 is LGHDT and CDR2 YNNKEL (reference sequence). The CDR3 has 15 amino acids. CDR3 nucleotide sequence: TGTGCCAGCAGCCAAGTACAGCGAACCACAGATCCGCAGTATTTT. Its protein is CASSQVQRTTDPQYF.

This clonotype was counted only a few times. The rearrangement uses TRBV4-1 and TRBJ2-5; 11 bases line up with TRBD2. Looked up from germline, CDR1 is MGHRA and CDR2 is YSYEKL. V was clipped by 4 bases and J by 1 base; unmatched bases: 5. The CDR3 loop spans 16 amino acids. The CDR3 spells CASSLEGTSGQETQYF. DNA for the CDR3: TGCGCCAGCAGCCTTGAGGGGACTAGCGGCCAAGAGACCCAGTACTTC.